These 14 T cell receptor beta chains originate from one sample sequenced in a study of pediatric ulcerative colitis. Produced via immunoSEQ multiplex PCR; TCRdb's table is partial and in-frame only. Counted here are approximately 40,000 clones, about 81% occurring once; the ten biggest clones make up 8.6%. One to two pinch biopsies were taken from the rectum during colonoscopy. Sequencing was performed on gut tissue. The receptors shown here come from a boy aged 5-17 years with severe ulcerative colitis.

This sequence joins TRBV9 and TRBJ2-7, with TRBD1 as a possible D gene (7 bases). Germline assignment: CDR1 SGDLS and CDR2 YYNGEE. The germline V and J ends were trimmed by 4 bases and 3 bases, with 17 bases remaining between them. CDR3 length: 15 amino acids. CDR3 loop: CASSLKAGGIYEQYF. CDR3 DNA sequence: TGTGCCAGCAGCTTAAAAGCAGGGGGGATCTACGAGCAGTACTTC.

The chain uses TRBV10-1 and TRBJ2-7, with D possibly being TRBD1 or TRBD2 (5 bases each). CDR1 and CDR2 (germline): WNHNN, SYGVQD (reference sequence). V lost 1 base and J 6 bases, leaving 10 bases between the germline ends. The CDR3 loop spans 13 amino acids. The CDR3 coding sequence is TGCGCCAGCAGTGAGTTTGGGGGTGGCGAGCAGTACTTC. This encodes CASSEFGGGEQYF.

This chain joins TRBV19 and TRBJ1-5; possible D gene TRBD1, 6 bases. Trimming cost V 3 bases and J 3 bases, with 9 bases left between them. CDR3 size: 14 residues. In germline, CDR1 is LNHDA, CDR2 SQIVND (reference sequence). The CDR3 sequence: CASSILGANQPQHF. The DNA of the CDR3 is TGTGCCAGTAGTATTTTGGGGGCCAATCAGCCCCAGCATTTT.

This chain connects TRBV2 to TRBJ2-7; 11 positions agree with TRBD1. V was clipped by 8 bases and J by 5 bases; unmatched bases: 8. The CDR3 is made up of 14 amino acids. Germline CDR1 reads SNHLY; CDR2 reads FYNNEI. Here the CDR3 DNA reads TGTGCCAGCCAGCCCGGACAGGGGGCCAACGAGCAGTACTTC. It is translated as CASQPGQGANEQYF.

Only a few counts were recorded for this clone. This chain joins TRBV19 and TRBJ2-7, with TRBD1 matching over 7 bases. The CDR3 length is 15 residues. V shed 6 bases and J 4 bases; nucleotides not matched to a gene: 12. Germline V gene data show CDR1 as LNHDA and CDR2 as SQIVND (reference sequence). For the CDR3, the DNA is TGTGCCAGTAGCCTTTATCCGGGACAGCGGTACGAGCAGTACTTC. It is translated as CASSLYPGQRYEQYF. Looking up the rest from reference TRBV19 and TRBJ2-7 gives the full variable domain: DGGITQSPKYLFRKEGQNVTLSCEQNLNHDAMYWYRQDPGQGLRLIYYSQIVNDFQKGDIAEGYSVSREKKESFPLTVTSAQKNPTAFYLCASSLYPGQRYEQYFGPGTRLTVT.

The chain combines TRBV5-4 with TRBJ2-1, with D perhaps TRBD1 or TRBD2 (5 bases each). Germline V gene data show CDR1 as SGHNT and CDR2 as YYREEE (reference sequence). CDR3 length: 14 amino acids. V lost 7 bases to trimming and J lost 4 bases, with 15 bases between them. The CDR3 region is CASGRRDPYNEQFF. CDR3 nucleotide sequence: TGTGCCAGCGGGCGCCGGGACCCATACAATGAGCAGTTCTTC.

With regard to this clone: Other DNA sequences in the same sample also yield this CDR3. This sequence joins TRBV5-1 and TRBJ2-7; D is unclear. Germline V gives CDR1 SGHRS, CDR2 YFSETQ. The CDR3 contains 11 residues. V was cut by 3 bases and J by 1 base, with 2 bases left in between. As DNA, the CDR3 is TGCGCCAGCAGCTCGTCCTACGAGCAGTACTTC. Amino acid sequence: CASSSSYEQYF. Using reference TRBV5-1 and TRBJ2-7 for the parts outside the CDR3, the full variable domain is KAGVTQTPRYLIKTRGQQVTLSCSPISGHRSVSWYQQTPGQGLQFLFEYFSETQRNKGNFPGRFSGRQFSNSRSEMNVSTLELGDSALYLCASSSSYEQYFGPGTRLTVT.

The chain couples TRBV5-6 to TRBJ1-4, with D uncertain. CDR1 and CDR2 (germline): SGHDT, YYEEEE. V lost 4 bases to trimming and J lost 7 bases, with 20 bases between them. This CDR3 region has 16 residues. The CDR3 nucleotides are TGTGCCAGCAGCCCCGGGAAGGGATTGGCTGGTGAAAAACTGTTTTTT. The encoded protein is CASSPGKGLAGEKLFF. Together with reference TRBV5-6 and TRBJ1-4, the CDR3 gives the full variable domain: DAGVTQSPTHLIKTRGQQVTLRCSPKSGHDTVSWYQQALGQGPQFIFQYYEEEERQRGNFPDRFSGHQFPNYSSELNVNALLLGDSALYLCASSPGKGLAGEKLFFGSGTQLSVL.

This clone was seen more than once but under ten times. CDR3 sequence: CAWSEGDSANYGYTF. Here the CDR3 DNA reads TGTGCCTGGAGTGAAGGGGACAGTGCTAACTATGGCTACACCTTC. The chain couples TRBV30 to TRBJ1-2, with 7 bases that match TRBD1. CDR3 size: 15 residues. V gave up 1 base and J gave up 0 bases; unmatched junction bases: 5. The germline CDR1 and CDR2 sequences are GTSNPN and SVGIG (reference sequence).

The chain combines TRBV19 with TRBJ2-7; D gene uncertain. The V gene's germline CDR1 is LNHDA and CDR2 SQIVND (reference sequence). V lost 2 bases to trimming and J lost 5 bases, with 7 bases between them. The CDR3 has 12 residues. The CDR3 loop reads CASSIRANEQYF. The CDR3 coding sequence is TGTGCCAGTAGTATAAGGGCTAACGAGCAGTACTTC.

The CDR3 sequence: CASSQVAFIGPDREAFF. The CDR3 DNA follows: TGCGCCAGCAGCCAAGTCGCTTTTATCGGCCCGGACCGTGAAGCTTTCTTT. The V and J genes are TRBV4-1 and TRBJ1-1; no firm D call. The CDR3 runs to 17 residues. Germline V lookup: CDR1 MGHRA, CDR2 YSYEKL. V dropped 1 base and J dropped 7 bases, with 22 bases sitting between them.

This chain connects TRBV19 to TRBJ2-1, with D hard to call. Trimming cost V 3 bases and J 6 bases, with 12 bases left between them. CDR3 length: 14 residues. The germline V gene has CDR1 LNHDA and CDR2 SQIVND (reference sequence). The CDR3 coding sequence is TGTGCCAGTAGTATCGCCATACCTGCCAATGAGCAGTTCTTC. Amino acid sequence: CASSIAIPANEQFF.

The chain uses TRBV5-4 and TRBJ2-7; 12 bases match TRBD1. The V gene's germline CDR1 is SGHNT and CDR2 YYREEE (reference sequence). The CDR3 runs 15 residues. The V and J ends lost 9 bases and 6 bases, in that order; junction bases with no gene match: 13. The CDR3 DNA sequence: TGTGCCATCTCTCGGCCCGGGACAGGGGGCTTCGAGCAGTACTTC. It encodes CAISRPGTGGFEQYF.

This clone was recorded only once. The V gene is TRBV15, the J gene TRBJ2-3; 7 nucleotides match TRBD1. Germline CDR1 reads LNHNV; CDR2 reads YYDKDF (reference sequence). V gave up 5 bases and J gave up 6 bases; unmatched junction bases: 20. This CDR3 region has 18 residues. CDR3 nucleotide sequence: TGTGCCACCAGCGGCGTCTTAGGGGGCCACAAAGAGAGGGATACGCAGTATTTT. It translates to CATSGVLGGHKERDTQYF. The entire variable domain, with the rest obtained from reference TRBV15 and TRBJ2-3, is as follows: DAMVIQNPRYQVTQFGKPVTLSCSQTLNHNVMYWYQQKSSQAPKLLFHYYDKDFNNEADTPDNFQSRRPNTSFCFLDIRSPGLGDTAMYLCATSGVLGGHKERDTQYFGPGTRLTVL.